One sample yielded the 27 T cell receptor beta chains listed below, sequenced in a study of T cell responses to AZD1222 COVID-19 vaccine. Clones were read by immunoSEQ multiplex PCR, and TCRdb kept only the in-frame ones, dropping some. In the table there are over 150,000 clones, around 89% of which are singletons. The specimen was peripheral blood, collected on day 0 of AZD1222 vaccination. These receptors all stem from an adult in good health.

The chain has TRBV6-5 and TRBJ2-1; D is perhaps TRBD1 or TRBD2 (7 bases each). V was cut by 6 bases and J by 7 bases, with 19 bases left in between. CDR1 MNHEY and CDR2 SVGAGI come from the germline V gene. The CDR3 is 15 residues long. CDR3 DNA sequence: TGTGCCAGCAGCCCCCAGGGGGGGGTTTTAAATGAGCAGTTCTTC. Translating it yields CASSPQGGVLNEQFF.

J is TRBJ1-2 and V is TRBV4-3, with no clear D. Between the trimmed V and J ends, which lost 2 bases and 3 bases, there was a span of 13 bases. This CDR3 region has 15 residues. The germline V gene encodes CDR1 LGHNA and CDR2 YSLEER. The CDR3 nucleotides are TGCGCCAGCAGCCAAACGGATATGCAGTACTATGGCTACACCTTC. Amino acid sequence: CASSQTDMQYYGYTF.

The V gene is TRBV9, the J gene TRBJ2-3; a possible D gene is TRBD1 (5 bases). The V end was cut by 3 bases, the J end by 1 base, with 15 bases between. Germline V gene data show CDR1 as SGDLS and CDR2 as YYNGEE. The CDR3 totals 16 residues. The CDR3 sequence is CASSGGRSDGTDTQYF. The CDR3 DNA follows: TGTGCCAGCAGCGGGGGCCGTTCGGACGGCACAGATACGCAGTATTTT.

J is TRBJ1-2 and V is TRBV19, with D perhaps matching TRBD1 (6 bases). V lost 6 bases to trimming and J lost 7 bases, with 15 bases between them. Looked up from germline, CDR1 is LNHDA and CDR2 is SQIVND (reference sequence). CDR3 length: 13 residues. The CDR3 here is CASRRQAPLGYTF. The DNA for the CDR3 is TGTGCCAGTAGGCGACAGGCGCCACTTGGCTACACCTTC.

The CDR3 DNA reads TGTGCCAGCAGCCCAGACAGTGAAGTCTATGGCTACACCTTC. It translates to CASSPDSEVYGYTF. The V gene is TRBV2, the J gene TRBJ1-2; D perhaps matches TRBD1 (5 bases). CDR3 length equals 14 residues. Germline-derived CDR1 and CDR2 are SNHLY and FYNNEI. V lost 6 bases, J lost 4 bases, and 15 bases lay in between. Full variable domain (outside the CDR3, taken from reference TRBV2 and TRBJ1-2): EPEVTQTPSHQVTQMGQEVILRCVPISNHLYFYWYRQILGQKVEFLVSFYNNEISEKSEIFDDQFSVERPDGSNFTLKIRSTKLEDSAMYFCASSPDSEVYGYTFGSGTRLTVV.

This clone appeared a few times. CDR3 nucleotides: TGTGCCACCAGCAGAGATGGGCCCATTGGGCCCCAGCATTTT. This codes for CATSRDGPIGPQHF. The genes are TRBV15 and TRBJ1-5; D gene unclear. Germline CDR1 is LNHNV and CDR2 is YYDKDF (reference sequence). CDR3 length: 14 amino acids. Trimming shortened V by 0 bases and J by 9 bases, and 12 bases separated the two germline ends.

This clone has a single count. The chain uses TRBV28 and TRBJ1-1; D ambiguous. Trimming shortened V by 6 bases and J by 0 bases, and 11 bases separated the two germline ends. Germline V CDR1 and CDR2: MDHEN, SYDVKM. The CDR3 totals 14 residues. CDR3 in amino acids: CASRLGPMNTEAFF. The CDR3 DNA sequence: TGTGCCAGCAGACTTGGACCGATGAACACTGAAGCTTTCTTT.

The genes are TRBV2 and TRBJ1-6, with TRBD1 matching over 7 bases. The CDR3 runs to 15 residues. Germline lookup yields CDR1 SNHLY and CDR2 FYNNEI. Trimming took 7 bases from V and 5 from J; bases not matched to a gene: 8. This CDR3 is CASTGQGGNNSPLHF. Written as DNA, the CDR3 is TGTGCCAGCACCGGGCAGGGGGGGAATAATTCACCCCTCCACTTT. The full variable domain, rest sourced from reference TRBV2 and TRBJ1-6, is EPEVTQTPSHQVTQMGQEVILRCVPISNHLYFYWYRQILGQKVEFLVSFYNNEISEKSEIFDDQFSVERPDGSNFTLKIRSTKLEDSAMYFCASTGQGGNNSPLHFGNGTRLTVT.

This chain uses TRBV6-6 with TRBJ2-7, with 11 bases identical to TRBD2. There are 16 residues in the CDR3. V trimming: 5 bases; J trimming: 2 bases; junction bases outside the gene matches: 8. Germline CDR1 is MNHNY and CDR2 is SVGAGI (reference sequence). CDR3 nucleotides: TGTGCCAGCAGTCGATCTAGCGGGGGGACGACCTACGAGCAGTACTTC. This gives the protein CASSRSSGGTTYEQYF.

The chain joins TRBV6-5 to TRBJ2-7, with unresolved D. The CDR3 contains 11 residues. Trimming left V 4 bases short and J 2 bases short, with 3 bases between. Germline assignment: CDR1 MNHEY and CDR2 SVGAGI. In DNA, the CDR3 is TGTGCCAGCAGTTCGACCTACGAGCAGTACTTC. Its translation is CASSSTYEQYF.

V usage is TRBV7-2 and J usage is TRBJ2-7; D is perhaps TRBD2 (7 bases). Per germline, CDR1 SGHTA and CDR2 FQGNSA. Trimming left V 5 bases short and J 5 bases short, with 22 bases between. The CDR3 is 16 amino acids. CDR3 DNA: TGTGCCAGCAGCGTAAACGGGGGGCCTGTAGGCAACGAGCAGTACTTC. Protein: CASSVNGGPVGNEQYF.

The rearrangement uses TRBV4-1 and TRBJ1-3, with 9 bases that match TRBD1. The length of the CDR3 is 15 residues. Germline lookup yields CDR1 MGHRA and CDR2 YSYEKL. V trimming: 5 bases; J trimming: 6 bases; junction bases outside the gene matches: 8. CDR3 DNA sequence: TGCGCCAGCAGCACGGACAGGGGAGTCGCAAACACCATATATTTT. Residues: CASSTDRGVANTIYF.

The V and J genes are TRBV6-5 and TRBJ1-4; TRBD1 agrees at 7 bases. The ends lost 7 bases at V and 3 bases at J; junction bases unmatched: 2. The CDR3 sequence is 13 residues long. CDR1 MNHEY and CDR2 SVGAGI come from the germline V gene. The CDR3 loop reads CASKGTANEKLFF. As DNA, the CDR3 is TGTGCCAGCAAAGGGACAGCTAATGAAAAACTGTTTTTT.

The CDR3: CASSRDRGQEKLFF. The CDR3 bases are TGTGCCAGCAGCCGGGACAGGGGGCAAGAAAAACTGTTTTTT. The chain combines TRBV5-4 with TRBJ1-4; the match to TRBD1 covers 12 bases. Germline loops: CDR1 SGHNT, CDR2 YYREEE (reference sequence). V lost 4 bases, J lost 8 bases, and 3 bases stayed unmatched. There are 14 residues in the CDR3.

This chain links TRBV2 with TRBJ1-4, with D perhaps matching TRBD1 (6 bases). Germline V lookup: CDR1 SNHLY, CDR2 FYNNEI. The germline V and J ends were trimmed by 5 bases and 1 base, with 11 bases remaining between them. The CDR3 sequence is 15 residues long. The chain's CDR3 is CASSLTGLTNEKLFF. CDR3 DNA sequence: TGTGCCAGCAGTCTTACAGGGTTAACTAATGAAAAACTGTTTTTT.

The chain is built from TRBV27 and TRBJ2-2; no definite D call. Germline V gives CDR1 MNHEY, CDR2 SMNVEV (reference sequence). The CDR3 totals 15 residues. V shed 2 bases and J shed 2 bases, with 9 bases lying between them. This chain's CDR3 is CASSLVSSNTGELFF. The CDR3 coding sequence is TGTGCCAGCAGTTTAGTCAGCTCTAACACCGGGGAGCTGTTTTTT.

The chain combines TRBV5-8 with TRBJ2-7; 7 nucleotides align to TRBD1. Germline V gene data show CDR1 as SGHTS and CDR2 as YDEGEE. Unmatched junction bases numbered 9, after V lost 4 bases and J lost 2 bases. The CDR3 is made up of 15 amino acids. This CDR3 reads CASSPTPGQTYEQYF. Here the CDR3 DNA reads TGTGCCAGCAGCCCGACTCCGGGACAGACCTACGAGCAGTACTTC.

The sample holds one count of this clone. This chain uses TRBV5-6 with TRBJ1-2, with D unresolved. V was shortened by 0 bases and J by 4 bases, with 13 bases between the two germline ends. From germline, CDR1 is SGHDT and CDR2 YYEEEE. The CDR3 length is 15 residues. As DNA, the CDR3 is TGTGCCAGCAGCTTGGTTGGAAAGGAGAGCTATGGCTACACCTTC. Protein product: CASSLVGKESYGYTF.

The chain carries TRBV10-1 and TRBJ1-1; 10 bases are shared with TRBD1. The junction had 14 bases not matched to a gene; V was cut back by 10 bases and J by 0 bases. This CDR3 has 17 amino acids. The germline CDR1 and CDR2 sequences are WNHNN and SYGVQD (reference sequence). CDR3: CATTTGGDRGLNTEAFF. DNA of the CDR3: TGCGCCACCACAACCGGGGGGGACAGGGGATTGAACACTGAAGCTTTCTTT.

CDR3 DNA sequence: TGTGCCAGCTCATCGCCAGTGACCTACGAGCAGTACTTC. Its protein is CASSSPVTYEQYF. The J gene is TRBJ2-7, the V gene TRBV18; D remains unclear. The CDR3 has 13 amino acids. The germline gives CDR1 KGHSH, CDR2 LQKENI. Trimming pared 5 bases from V and 2 bases from J, leaving 10 bases between.

The chain couples TRBV3-1 (or the pseudogene TRBV3-2) to TRBJ2-3; 10 bases line up with TRBD2. Germline V gene lookup returns CDR1 LGHDT and CDR2 YNNKEL (reference sequence). The V segment lost 4 bases and the J segment 5 bases; nucleotides outside the gene matches: 12. The CDR3 is 17 residues long. In DNA form, the CDR3 reads TGTGCCAGCAGCCCATCGGTTTCTAGCGGGGGCGGAGATACGCAGTATTTT. Its protein is CASSPSVSSGGGDTQYF.

The J gene is TRBJ2-7, the V gene TRBV6-6; weak D call: TRBD2 (5 bases). V lost 8 bases and J 6 bases, leaving 11 bases between the germline ends. Looked up from germline, CDR1 is MNHNY and CDR2 is SVGAGI (reference sequence). CDR3 length: 11 residues. The CDR3 DNA reads as TGTGCCAGCTTGCGCGCGGGCGAGCAGTACTTC. Translating gives CASLRAGEQYF.

A few counts support this clone. This chain links TRBV6-2 or TRBV6-3 with TRBJ2-7; D gene uncertain. This CDR3 is 12 amino acids long. Germline CDR1 MNHEY, CDR2 SVGEGT. V lost 6 bases, J lost 5 bases, and 11 bases lay in between. Here the CDR3 DNA reads TGTGCCAGCAGCCTAGACCTCAACGAGCAGTACTTC. This codes for CASSLDLNEQYF.

This chain links TRBV7-6 with TRBJ1-2; D is possibly TRBD1 (5 bases). Trimming took off 2 bases at V and 3 bases at J, with 13 bases between the two ends. This CDR3 region has 15 residues. The germline CDR1 and CDR2 sequences are SGHVS and FNYEAQ. The CDR3 spells CASSLSTGSDYGYTF. The CDR3, as DNA: TGTGCCAGCAGCTTAAGCACAGGCTCAGACTATGGCTACACCTTC.

The chain has TRBV6-1 and TRBJ1-1; 8 nucleotides line up with TRBD1. With V trimmed by 1 base and J by 11 bases, 6 bases remained unmatched. This CDR3 has 13 amino acids. Germline V gives CDR1 MNHNS, CDR2 SASEGT. CDR3 in DNA: TGTGCCAGCAGTGAAGGGGCAGGGGGCCGGGCTTTCTTT. Amino acids: CASSEGAGGRAFF.

The J gene is TRBJ1-6, the V gene TRBV6-5; a weak D match, TRBD1 (5 bases). CDR1 is MNHEY and CDR2 is SVGAGI in the germline V gene. The CDR3 sequence is 16 residues long. V was pared by 2 bases and J by 0 bases, with 8 bases between. The CDR3 region has the DNA TGTGCCAGCAGTTACCTAGACAGCTCCTATAATTCACCCCTCCACTTT. Protein sequence: CASSYLDSSYNSPLHF.

This chain connects TRBV10-2 to TRBJ2-5; 7 positions match TRBD2. CDR1 and CDR2 (germline): WSHSY, SAAADI. This CDR3 comprises 13 residues. V shed 6 bases, J shed 5 bases, and the junction held 6 bases outside the gene matches. CDR3 in amino acids: CASRLGLVETQYF. CDR3 sequence (DNA): TGCGCCAGCAGGCTAGGACTAGTGGAGACCCAGTACTTC.